The source of this TCR beta chain is a study of blood T cell repertoires in COVID-19. Overall study: The United States, Italy and Spain provided the acute and convalescent COVID-19 samples. T cells, B-cell-depleted T cells, or PBMCs supplied cDNA or gDNA.

The germline gives CDR1 MRHNA, CDR2 SNTAGT. The CDR3 runs to 14 residues. With 6 bases removed from V and 7 bases from J, the gap between germline ends came to 16 bases. Original handling: Amplification with reference gene primers provided the estimates of nucleated cell counts. Clones were read by immunoSEQ multiplex PCR, and TCRdb kept only the in-frame ones, dropping some. V, J and clone size reflect that table, while D and trimming were determined from the DNA. This table has around 160,000 clones, more than 75% appearing once. The sequence was collected from a human donor with acute or convalescent COVID-19. The donor label of this sample is uncertain. The sample taken for sequencing was peripheral blood. The chain has TRBV6-4 and TRBJ2-1; D possibly corresponds to TRBD2 (5 bases). The CDR3 is CASRAAGRRNEQFF. The CDR3 DNA follows: TGTGCCAGCAGGGCCGCGGGTAGGCGAAATGAGCAGTTCTTC.